This T cell receptor beta chain was captured by sequencing in a study of memory CD4+ T cells and cytomegalovirus serostatus. Looked up from germline, CDR1 is MDHEN and CDR2 is SYDVKM. V dropped 5 bases and J dropped 7 bases, with 9 bases sitting between them. The CDR3 is 12 amino acids. Single viable CD3+CD4+CD8-CD45RO+ cells were sorted as the memory CD4+ T cells. Generated by immunoSEQ multiplex PCR, the TCRdb table keeps only in-frame clones and is missing some. The sample consists of roughly 45,000 clones, approximately 84% of them appearing once. V and J are TRBV28 and TRBJ1-5; no firm D call. Sequenced sample: memory CD4+ T cells from blood. The receptor was isolated from an adult in good health and CMV-seronegative. The chain's CDR3 is CASSIPHQPQHF. The DNA of the CDR3 is TGTGCCAGCAGTATCCCTCACCAGCCCCAGCATTTT.